These T cell receptor beta chains were read from a single sample in a study of shared clonotypes between healthy human individuals. Clones were sequenced by immunoSEQ multiplex PCR, and TCRdb holds only the in-frame ones, with some missing. The sample includes some 2.3 million clones, 85% to 95% of them seen just once. Sequenced material: naive CD4+ T cells from PBMCs. These receptors all come from a man aged 18 to 35 in good health. Some clones in this sample may be carry-over from other donors' samples. CDR3s include the opening cysteine and the closing phenylalanine or tryptophan. Each record gives: J gene, V gene, CDR3 protein.

J: TRBJ2-1; V: TRBV28; CDR3: CASSLVAGQGRNEQFF
J: TRBJ2-7; V: TRBV11-2; CDR3: CASSLETGYGEQYF
J: TRBJ1-4; V: TRBV5-1; CDR3: CASSLVPGTPGGIGEKLFF
J: TRBJ1-2; V: TRBV19; CDR3: CASTRGGGQGYGYTF
J: TRBJ2-3; V: TRBV7-9; CDR3: CASSPTGKRADTQYF
J: TRBJ1-5; V: TRBV29-1; CDR3: CSVALTTDGNQPQHF
J: TRBJ2-1; V: TRBV6-6; CDR3: CASSQAPSGRPNEQFF
J: TRBJ2-7; V: TRBV4-2; CDR3: CASSQGQIVEQYF
J: TRBJ2-1; V: TRBV4-3; CDR3: CASSPKAASGINNEQFF
J: TRBJ2-5; V: TRBV6-1; CDR3: CASSELQIRETQYF
J: TRBJ2-3; V: TRBV4-2; CDR3: CASSQEASVSTDTQYF
J: TRBJ2-5; V: TRBV5-1; CDR3: CASSKTGGAGETQYF
J: TRBJ1-3; V: TRBV6-1; CDR3: CASSESLFSRTGNTIYF
J: TRBJ2-5; V: TRBV5-6; CDR3: CASSLRAGLRGETQYF
J: TRBJ1-1; V: TRBV9; CDR3: CASSPEEVNTEAFF
J: TRBJ1-4; V: TRBV9; CDR3: CASSVAPTTTNEKLFF
J: TRBJ2-4; V: TRBV11-2; CDR3: CASSLVAGKPLAKNIQYF
J: TRBJ1-3; V: TRBV28; CDR3: CASSFGASGNTIYF
J: TRBJ2-3; V: TRBV9; CDR3: CASSVAGQAGGVDTQYF
J: TRBJ2-2; V: TRBV4-3; CDR3: CASSQEASGGPNTGELFF
J: TRBJ1-5; V: TRBV12-5; CDR3: CASGLEWSRYSNQPQHF
J: TRBJ1-1; V: TRBV19; CDR3: CASSTLPTGLNTEAFF
J: TRBJ2-5; V: TRBV7-3; CDR3: CASSGAGGGKTQYF
J: TRBJ2-7; V: TRBV5-6; CDR3: CASSFSGPEQYF
J: TRBJ2-3; V: TRBV30; CDR3: CAWSGRWRSSTDTQYF
J: TRBJ2-1; V: TRBV28; CDR3: CASSLGGTNNEQFF
J: TRBJ2-1; V: TRBV7-2; CDR3: CASSPRAYNEQFF
J: TRBJ2-6; V: TRBV11-2; CDR3: CASSPGASPGANVLTF
J: TRBJ2-7; V: TRBV7-9; CDR3: CASTMTGTYEQYF
J: TRBJ1-2; V: TRBV28; CDR3: CASINNEAGTYRGYTF
J: TRBJ1-1; V: TRBV9; CDR3: CASSVFPENTEAFF
J: TRBJ1-1; V: TRBV5-1; CDR3: CASSLVGIQEAFF
J: TRBJ2-1; V: TRBV28; CDR3: CASSPDSYNEQFF
J: TRBJ2-1; V: TRBV18; CDR3: CASSPPARAGEQFF
J: TRBJ1-1; V: TRBV9; CDR3: CASSVQGKNTEAFF
J: TRBJ2-3; V: TRBV5-6; CDR3: CASTSGDPGTDTQYF
J: TRBJ2-1; V: TRBV7-2; CDR3: CASSPPPLAPEQFF
J: TRBJ2-2; V: TRBV2; CDR3: CASHAGRGPGELFF
J: TRBJ2-5; V: TRBV6-5; CDR3: CASSPGLGQSQYF
J: TRBJ2-7; V: TRBV7-2; CDR3: CASRGAWGHDSYEQYF